Listed here are 26 T cell receptor beta chains from one sample, sequenced in a study of neurological immune-mediated disorders. TCRdb ran MiXCR on the 5' RACE reads and lists one entry per CDR3 protein. The profile shows some 66,000 distinct CDR3 sequences, 3.4% of them singletons. Sequences were obtained from PBMCs. Source of these receptors: a man between 40 and 49 years old with multiple sclerosis.

This clonotype has ten or more counts. The chain couples TRBV7-2 to TRBJ2-7; possible D gene TRBD2, 6 bases. CDR1 and CDR2 from the germline V gene are SGHTA and FQGNSA. The CDR3 runs to 15 residues. Trimming stripped 5 bases from V and 4 bases from J, with 18 bases between. The CDR3 DNA sequence: TGTGCCAGCAGCCAGGACTACCGGTGGGGGTACGAGCAGTACTTC. It yields the protein CASSQDYRWGYEQYF.

There are many counts of this clonotype. J is TRBJ1-1 and V is TRBV20-1, with D possibly TRBD1 on 5 matching bases. The V gene lost 6 bases and the J gene lost 0 bases, with 11 bases spanning the gap. CDR1 and CDR2 from the germline V gene are DFQATT and SNEGSKA (reference sequence). CDR3 length: 13 amino acids. The CDR3 sequence is CSAYTGMNTEAFF. CDR3 DNA sequence: TGCAGTGCGTATACAGGTATGAACACTGAAGCTTTCTTT.

This clonotype was found many times. The chain uses TRBV20-1 and TRBJ1-6, with D possibly TRBD1 on 6 matching bases. In germline, CDR1 is DFQATT, CDR2 SNEGSKA (reference sequence). The CDR3 length is 15 residues. Trimming stripped 5 bases from V and 6 bases from J, with 17 bases between. Written as DNA, the CDR3 is TGCAGTGCTTTAAATCCGGGACACCGTAATTCACCCCTCCACTTT. Translated: CSALNPGHRNSPLHF.

The chain employs TRBV30 and TRBJ1-1, with a weak D call TRBD1 (5 bases). CDR1 is GTSNPN, CDR2 SVGIG, per germline (reference sequence). CDR3 length equals 14 residues. V was pared by 8 bases and J by 3 bases, with 19 bases between. In DNA form, the CDR3 reads TGTGCCCGGGCCTGGGGCGAGGGGTACACTGAAGCTTTCTTT. Amino acids: CARAWGEGYTEAFF.

This clonotype appeared many times. The rearrangement uses TRBV11-2 and TRBJ2-5, with D maybe TRBD1 (6 bases). Germline CDR1 SGHAT, CDR2 FQNNGV. This CDR3 has 14 amino acids. Trimming cost V 5 bases and J 4 bases, with 14 bases left between them. The CDR3 loop reads CASSPRGSAETQYF. The CDR3 region has the DNA TGTGCCAGCAGCCCCAGGGGATCGGCAGAGACCCAGTACTTC.

This clonotype was found many times. The rearrangement links TRBV20-1 to TRBJ2-2, with a tentative D call TRBD2 (6 bases). Germline CDR1 DFQATT, CDR2 SNEGSKA (reference sequence). V gave up 6 bases and J gave up 6 bases, with 14 bases separating them. The CDR3 has 13 amino acids. CDR3 sequence reads: CSAGRGVSGELFF. Here the CDR3 DNA reads TGCAGTGCCGGGAGAGGGGTCTCCGGGGAGCTGTTTTTT.

In this sample, this clonotype turned up many times. The chain carries TRBV3-1 and TRBJ2-1, with D tentatively TRBD1 (5 bases). CDR3 length: 15 residues. V was cut by 3 bases and J by 0 bases, with 9 bases left in between. Germline CDR1 reads LGHDT; CDR2 reads YNNKEL (reference sequence). The CDR3 region is CASSQGPSSYNEQFF. The CDR3 DNA sequence: TGTGCCAGCAGCCAGGGGCCGAGCTCCTACAATGAGCAGTTCTTC.

This clonotype occurred many times. V and J are TRBV7-3 and TRBJ2-7; no reliable D call. Germline V gene data show CDR1 as SGHTA and CDR2 as FQGTGA. V was cut by 0 bases and J by 0 bases, with 12 bases left in between. The CDR3 totals 16 residues. The CDR3 DNA reads as TGTGCCAGCAGCTTAACAGGCTCACGACCCTCCTACGAGCAGTACTTC. Encoded protein: CASSLTGSRPSYEQYF.

This clonotype showed up many times. This sequence joins TRBV7-6 and TRBJ2-7; TRBD2 matches 11 bases. Germline loops: CDR1 SGHVS, CDR2 FNYEAQ. Trimming cost V 1 base and J 0 bases; bases outside gene matches: 11. The CDR3 length is 19 residues. CDR3 DNA: TGTGCCAGCAGCTTAGAGGGCCGGGTACTAGCGGGAGTCTCCTACGAGCAGTACTTC. Its translation is CASSLEGRVLAGVSYEQYF.

This clonotype showed up many times. The chain couples TRBV3-1 to TRBJ2-2; tentatively, D is TRBD1 (5 bases). Germline assignment: CDR1 LGHDT and CDR2 YNNKEL (reference sequence). V shed 1 base and J shed 7 bases, with 10 bases lying between them. The CDR3 sequence is 14 residues long. CDR3 sequence: CASSQVQAHGELFF. CDR3 in DNA: TGTGCCAGCAGCCAAGTACAGGCACACGGGGAGCTGTTTTTT.

This clonotype was seen ten or more times. This sequence joins TRBV5-4 and TRBJ1-1, with D possibly being TRBD1 (5 bases). The CDR3 extends over 14 amino acids. The V and J ends lost 4 bases and 1 base respectively, with 11 bases between them. Germline-derived CDR1 and CDR2 are SGHNT and YYREEE (reference sequence). CDR3 in amino acids: CASSPAGENTEAFF. The DNA of the CDR3 is TGTGCCAGCAGCCCTGCGGGGGAGAACACTGAAGCTTTCTTT.

This clonotype showed up just a few times. This clone may be a read error of a much larger clone one base away. V gene TRBV7-3 combines with J gene TRBJ2-1; D is perhaps TRBD2 (5 bases). The V end was cut by 2 bases, the J end by 3 bases, with 17 bases between. Germline V gene sequence: CDR1 SGHTA, CDR2 FQGTGA. The CDR3 extends over 17 amino acids. This CDR3 is CASSLVARATIYNEQFF. The CDR3 DNA is TGTGCCAGCAGCTTAGTCGCGAGGGCCACAATCTACAATGAGCAGTTCTTC.

This clonotype was seen at least ten times. This chain joins TRBV5-1 and TRBJ1-1; 7 bases match TRBD1. Germline V CDR1 and CDR2: SGHRS, YFSETQ. V was clipped by 4 bases and J by 1 base; unmatched bases: 4. This CDR3 has 14 amino acids. This CDR3 is CASSARGENTEAFF. As DNA, the CDR3 is TGCGCCAGCAGCGCCAGGGGGGAGAACACTGAAGCTTTCTTT.

There are many counts of this clonotype. The chain recombines TRBV29-1 with TRBJ2-7; D may match TRBD1 or TRBD2 (6 bases each). Trimming removed 4 bases from V and 2 bases from J, with 18 bases in between. There are 15 residues in the CDR3. Germline V gives CDR1 SQVTM, CDR2 ANQGSEA. The CDR3 coding sequence is TGCAGCGTTGTCCCTCTTAACAGGGAGGCCTACGAGCAGTACTTC. As protein: CSVVPLNREAYEQYF.

This clonotype has a count of ten or more. The V call is TRBV5-5, the J call TRBJ1-2; 12 positions match TRBD1. This CDR3 spans 15 amino acids. Germline CDR1 SGHKS, CDR2 YYEKEE (reference sequence). The V gene end was trimmed by 2 bases and the J gene end by 7 bases; junction bases not matched to a gene: 6. CDR3 sequence reads: CASSFSGTGGSGYTF. The CDR3 coding sequence is TGTGCCAGCAGCTTTTCCGGGACAGGGGGCTCTGGCTACACCTTC. Drawing the rest from reference TRBV5-5 and TRBJ1-2, the complete variable domain is DAGVTQSPTHLIKTRGQQVTLRCSPISGHKSVSWYQQVLGQGPQFIFQYYEKEERGRGNFPDRFSARQFPNYSSELNVNALLLGDSALYLCASSFSGTGGSGYTFGSGTRLTVV.

Many counts were recorded for this clonotype. The chain has TRBV5-8 and TRBJ2-1; 7 bases agree with TRBD2. Germline V gene lookup returns CDR1 SGHTS and CDR2 YDEGEE. The CDR3 covers 15 residues. V lost 7 bases, J lost 9 bases, and 16 bases stayed unmatched. CDR3 in amino acids: CASPSLPAGEAEQFF. CDR3 nucleotides: TGTGCCAGCCCCTCCTTGCCGGCGGGAGAGGCTGAGCAGTTCTTC.

Many counts were recorded for this clonotype. The rearrangement joins TRBV6-6 to TRBJ2-5; 12 bases line up with TRBD2. The V and J ends lost 6 bases and 4 bases, in that order; junction bases with no gene match: 6. This CDR3 spans 15 amino acids. In germline, CDR1 is MNHNY, CDR2 SVGAGI (reference sequence). CDR3 sequence (DNA): TGTGCCAGCAGCTTACTAGCGGGAGGAAGAGAGACCCAGTACTTC. Its protein product is CASSLLAGGRETQYF.

This clonotype has at least ten counts. The chain carries TRBV5-1 and TRBJ2-2, with D perhaps matching TRBD1 (5 bases). CDR1 SGHRS and CDR2 YFSETQ come from the germline V gene. This CDR3 is built from 15 residues. The V gene lost 0 bases and the J gene lost 6 bases, with 12 bases spanning the gap. The CDR3 bases are TGCGCCAGCAGCTTGGCGGTGGTGGGGCCCGGGGAGCTGTTTTTT. It specifies CASSLAVVGPGELFF.

This clonotype was seen repeatedly, ten times or more. The chain recombines TRBV5-1 with TRBJ2-7, with a weak D call TRBD1 (7 bases). With 3 bases removed from V and 6 bases from J, the gap between germline ends came to 19 bases. Germline lookup yields CDR1 SGHRS and CDR2 YFSETQ. The CDR3 has 15 amino acids. CDR3: CASSWGERGLGEQYF. CDR3 sequence (DNA): TGCGCCAGCAGCTGGGGGGAGAGGGGGCTTGGCGAGCAGTACTTC.

This clonotype has ten or more counts. The chain carries TRBV5-1 and TRBJ2-2; perhaps TRBD2 as D (6 bases). The CDR3 covers 16 residues. V lost 4 bases, J lost 1 base, and 14 bases lay in between. Germline CDR1 reads SGHRS; CDR2 reads YFSETQ. The CDR3 DNA is TGCGCCAGCAGCGCGACCGGGGGTCTGAACACCGGGGAGCTGTTTTTT. This codes for CASSATGGLNTGELFF.

The chain recombines TRBV20-1 with TRBJ2-7, with 8 bases identical to TRBD1. Germline V gene sequence: CDR1 DFQATT, CDR2 SNEGSKA (reference sequence). This CDR3 is 14 amino acids long. V shed 0 bases, J shed 7 bases, and the junction held 8 bases outside the gene matches. The CDR3 sequence is CSARDHGQGKEQYF. CDR3 sequence (DNA): TGCAGTGCTAGAGATCACGGACAGGGCAAAGAGCAGTACTTC.

At least ten counts were recorded for this clonotype. CDR3 residues: CASSPGRNYGYTF. CDR3 DNA sequence: TGTGCCAGCAGTCCGGGACGGAACTATGGCTACACCTTC. The chain links TRBV28 to TRBJ1-2, with a tentative D call TRBD1 (5 bases). Germline V gives CDR1 MDHEN, CDR2 SYDVKM. V was trimmed by 5 bases and J by 2 bases, leaving 9 bases between them. The CDR3 consists of 13 residues.

In the case of this clonotype: A much larger clonotype is one base distant, so this may be a read error. The chain uses TRBV20-1 and TRBJ2-5; 8 bases match TRBD2. The ends lost 3 bases at V and 4 bases at J; junction bases unmatched: 4. Germline assignment: CDR1 DFQATT and CDR2 SNEGSKA (reference sequence). CDR3 length: 13 amino acids. DNA of the CDR3: TGCAGTGCTAGCGGGGGGGACGGAGAGACCCAGTACTTC. Protein sequence: CSASGGDGETQYF.

This clonotype was seen repeatedly, ten times or more. The rearrangement links TRBV7-9 to TRBJ1-1; D remains unclear. Trimming left V 4 bases short and J 3 bases short, with 6 bases between. CDR3 length: 12 residues. Germline values: CDR1 SEHNR, CDR2 FQNEAQ (reference sequence). The CDR3 spells CASSSIYTEAFF. For the CDR3, the DNA is TGTGCCAGCAGCTCAATCTACACTGAAGCTTTCTTT.

There are many counts of this clonotype. The genes are TRBV3-1 and TRBJ1-2, with 8 positions matching TRBD1. V lost 2 bases, J lost 4 bases, and 15 bases stayed unmatched. The length of the CDR3 is 18 residues. Germline lookup yields CDR1 LGHDT and CDR2 YNNKEL (reference sequence). In nucleotides, the CDR3 is TGTGCCAGCAGCCAACTTGGTCAAATCGGACAGGGAAGCTATGGCTACACCTTC. Amino acid sequence: CASSQLGQIGQGSYGYTF.

This clonotype was recorded a few times. A read error may explain this, as a much larger clone is one base away. V and J are TRBV15 and TRBJ2-5; 8 bases are a match to TRBD2. The V gene's germline CDR1 is LNHNV and CDR2 YYDKDF (reference sequence). CDR3 length equals 15 residues. CDR3: CATSTPGGVQENQYF. Written as DNA, the CDR3 is TGTGCCACCAGCACCCCCGGGGGGGTCCAAGAGAACCAGTACTTC.